Each of the 20 T cell receptor beta chains below was sequenced from the same sample in a study of blood T cell repertoires in COVID-19. The repertoire was sequenced with immunoSEQ multiplex PCR; TCRdb's copy has only in-frame clones and lacks some. This table has tens of thousands of clones, roughly 80% appearing once. Sequences were obtained from peripheral blood. The receptors shown here come from a human donor in a cohort sampled during active COVID-19.

The CDR3 here is CASSFYSLGELFF. CDR3 coding DNA: TGTGCCAGCAGTTTCTACAGCCTCGGGGAGCTGTTTTTT. The V call is TRBV12-3 or TRBV12-4, the J call TRBJ2-2; D ambiguous. Trimming stripped 3 bases from V and 7 bases from J, with 9 bases between. This CDR3 spans 13 amino acids.

This clone has a single count. The chain carries TRBV15 and TRBJ2-1; D is ambiguous. Germline V gene data show CDR1 as LNHNV and CDR2 as YYDKDF (reference sequence). Trimming cost V 1 base and J 3 bases, with 13 bases left between them. CDR3 length: 16 amino acids. CDR3 in amino acids: CATSRAGSPLYNEQFF. In DNA form, the CDR3 reads TGTGCCACCAGCAGAGCCGGGTCCCCCCTCTACAATGAGCAGTTCTTC. The full variable domain, its missing parts supplied by reference TRBV15 and TRBJ2-1, is DAMVIQNPRYQVTQFGKPVTLSCSQTLNHNVMYWYQQKSSQAPKLLFHYYDKDFNNEADTPDNFQSRRPNTSFCFLDIRSPGLGDTAMYLCATSRAGSPLYNEQFFGPGTRLTVL.

V is TRBV9 and J is TRBJ2-5, with TRBD2 matching over 11 bases. Germline trimming cut 0 bases from V and 4 bases from J; bases unmatched to any gene: 11. Germline CDR1 SGDLS, CDR2 YYNGEE. CDR3 length: 18 residues. The CDR3 reads CASSVDGLAGQGGETQYF. The CDR3 DNA reads TGTGCCAGCAGCGTAGATGGACTAGCGGGTCAAGGGGGAGAGACCCAGTACTTC.

The rearrangement uses TRBV5-4 and TRBJ2-5; D is possibly TRBD1 (6 bases). The CDR3 extends over 13 amino acids. Germline CDR1 and CDR2: SGHNT and YYREEE (reference sequence). V lost 1 base and J lost 8, with 12 bases in between. CDR3 loop: CASSLLEGGTQYF. As DNA, the CDR3 is TGTGCCAGCAGCTTGCTTGAAGGGGGAACCCAGTACTTC.

V and J are TRBV6-5 and TRBJ2-7; tentatively, D is TRBD1 (6 bases). The CDR3 contains 14 residues. In germline, CDR1 is MNHEY, CDR2 SVGAGI. The germline V and J ends were trimmed by 7 bases and 4 bases, with 17 bases remaining between them. The CDR3 DNA is TGTGCCAGCACTATTACAGGGATTATTTACGAGCAGTACTTC. Its translation is CASTITGIIYEQYF.

This chain links TRBV5-6 with TRBJ2-5; 7 bases line up with TRBD1. The ends lost 3 bases at V and 4 bases at J; junction bases unmatched: 6. The CDR3 runs to 14 residues. CDR1 SGHDT and CDR2 YYEEEE come from the germline V gene. The CDR3 sequence: CASSSGQTPETQYF. The CDR3 bases are TGTGCCAGCAGCTCGGGACAGACCCCAGAGACCCAGTACTTC.

The chain joins TRBV6-5 to TRBJ2-7; 11 bases map to TRBD1. The CDR3 extends over 14 amino acids. Germline CDR1 MNHEY, CDR2 SVGAGI. The V segment lost 6 bases and the J segment 4 bases; nucleotides outside the gene matches: 5. CDR3 loop: CASRDRDRGYEQYF. CDR3 nucleotides: TGTGCCAGCAGAGACCGGGACAGGGGGTACGAGCAGTACTTC.

V gene TRBV6-4 combines with J gene TRBJ2-3; 8 bases line up with TRBD2. J was trimmed by 4 bases and V by 2 bases; bases with no gene match: 5. Germline CDR1 MRHNA, CDR2 SNTAGT. This CDR3 contains 15 residues. The CDR3 nucleotides read TGTGCCAGCAGTGACGCTGTCGGGGGGGCAGATACGCAGTATTTT. Translation gives CASSDAVGGADTQYF.

This chain links TRBV6-5 with TRBJ2-3; 7 bases align to TRBD2. V lost 5 bases and J lost 5; bases outside the gene matches: 7. This CDR3 has 14 residues. Germline assignment: CDR1 MNHEY and CDR2 SVGAGI. CDR3 bases: TGTGCCAGCAGTACGGGACTAACCGGAGATACGCAGTATTTT. This gives the protein CASSTGLTGDTQYF.

CDR3 sequence (DNA): TGTGCCAGCAGCTTAGTCTTCGGGGGACAGGCTGATTGGGACTATGGCTACACCTTC. This codes for CASSLVFGGQADWDYGYTF. J is TRBJ1-2 and V is TRBV11-3; TRBD1 aligns across 8 bases. Germline V lookup: CDR1 SGHNT, CDR2 YENEEA. The V segment lost 1 base and the J segment 3 bases; nucleotides outside the gene matches: 16. This CDR3 has 19 amino acids.

The V gene is TRBV14, the J gene TRBJ2-1; TRBD1 matches at 7 bases. In germline, CDR1 is SGHDN, CDR2 FVKESK. Germline trimming cut 2 bases from V and 5 bases from J; bases unmatched to any gene: 12. The CDR3 covers 17 residues. CDR3 coding DNA: TGTGCCAGCAGCCAACATAACAGGGGCCCCTTCAACAATGAGCAGTTCTTC. It specifies CASSQHNRGPFNNEQFF.

The CDR3 loop is CASSFAGTSGGATNEQFF. As DNA, the CDR3 is TGTGCCAGCAGCTTTGCCGGGACTAGCGGGGGGGCCACCAATGAGCAGTTCTTC. The chain employs TRBV11-3 and TRBJ2-1; 16 bases line up with TRBD2. Trimming removed 3 bases from V and 6 bases from J; junction bases left unmatched: 8. CDR3 length: 18 residues. Germline loops: CDR1 SGHNT, CDR2 YENEEA.

V and J are TRBV9 and TRBJ1-1; D call uncertain. This CDR3 has 13 residues. V dropped 3 bases and J dropped 2 bases, with 8 bases sitting between them. The germline CDR1 and CDR2 sequences are SGDLS and YYNGEE. CDR3: CASSGDINTEAFF. The CDR3 nucleotides read TGTGCCAGCAGCGGCGACATCAACACTGAAGCTTTCTTT.

The V and J genes are TRBV5-6 and TRBJ2-5, with 11 bases identical to TRBD1. After removal of 4 bases from V and 5 bases from J, the junction contained 7 bases not matched to a gene. In germline, CDR1 is SGHDT, CDR2 YYEEEE. The CDR3 totals 15 residues. CDR3 residues: CASSLDRGPGETQYF. The CDR3, as DNA: TGTGCCAGCAGCCTGGACAGGGGGCCGGGGGAGACCCAGTACTTC. Drawing the rest from reference TRBV5-6 and TRBJ2-5, the complete variable domain is DAGVTQSPTHLIKTRGQQVTLRCSPKSGHDTVSWYQQALGQGPQFIFQYYEEEERQRGNFPDRFSGHQFPNYSSELNVNALLLGDSALYLCASSLDRGPGETQYFGPGTRLLVL.

This clone was detected once. This sequence joins TRBV10-3 and TRBJ2-7, with 10 bases matching TRBD1. Germline V gene sequence: CDR1 ENHRY, CDR2 SYGVKD. The CDR3 contains 14 residues. V lost 6 bases, J lost 2 bases, and 4 bases stayed unmatched. This CDR3 reads CAISIGTGAYEQYF. The CDR3 DNA reads TGTGCCATCAGCATAGGGACAGGGGCCTACGAGCAGTACTTC.

The CDR3 loop is CASSLGQVSYEQYF. The CDR3 DNA reads TGTGCCAGCAGTTTAGGCCAGGTCTCCTACGAGCAGTACTTC. The rearrangement uses TRBV28 and TRBJ2-7; D unclear. This CDR3 contains 14 residues. Germline V lookup: CDR1 MDHEN, CDR2 SYDVKM. V was pared by 2 bases and J by 0 bases, with 8 bases between. The variable domain in full, completed from reference TRBV28 and TRBJ2-7, reads DVKVTQSSRYLVKRTGEKVFLECVQDMDHENMFWYRQDPGLGLRLIYFSYDVKMKEKGDIPEGYSVSREKKERFSLILESASTNQTSMYLCASSLGQVSYEQYFGPGTRLTVT.

The CDR3 DNA sequence: TGTGCCAGCTCACCGACCGGGACAGGGGTTTCCGAGCAGTACTTC. Translated: CASSPTGTGVSEQYF. V is TRBV18 and J is TRBJ2-7, with TRBD1 matching over 10 bases. The CDR3 is 15 amino acids. J was trimmed by 6 bases and V by 3 bases; bases with no gene match: 8. The germline CDR1 and CDR2 sequences are KGHSH and LQKENI.

The rearrangement joins TRBV5-8 to TRBJ1-1; weak D call: TRBD1 (6 bases). The CDR3 length is 12 residues. Germline lookup yields CDR1 SGHTS and CDR2 YDEGEE. Deletions cut 4 bases from V and 6 bases from J, with 10 bases between. The CDR3 is CASSPGTPEAFF. CDR3 coding DNA: TGTGCCAGCAGCCCGGGGACACCTGAAGCTTTCTTT.

The rearrangement uses TRBV5-5 and TRBJ1-5; D gene ambiguous. The V end was cut by 1 base, the J end by 9 bases, with 17 bases between. The germline V gene encodes CDR1 SGHKS and CDR2 YYEKEE (reference sequence). The length of the CDR3 is 15 residues. In nucleotides, the CDR3 is TGTGCCAGCAGCTTGTCGGCCGGTGGAGGAATGCCCCAGCATTTT. This sequence encodes CASSLSAGGGMPQHF.

This sequence joins TRBV6-6 and TRBJ2-1; 7 bases match TRBD1. This CDR3 is 15 amino acids long. Unmatched junction bases numbered 3, after V lost 0 bases and J lost 4 bases. CDR1 and CDR2 (germline): MNHNY, SVGAGI (reference sequence). CDR3 sequence reads: CASSYSGTAYNEQFF. The CDR3 coding sequence is TGTGCCAGCAGTTACTCCGGGACAGCTTACAATGAGCAGTTCTTC.